The clone carrying this T cell receptor beta chain was observed a handful of times. This sample is part of a study of identical twins. Between the trimmed V and J ends, which lost 3 bases and 6 bases, there was a span of 12 bases. The CDR3 loop spans 13 amino acids. Germline-derived CDR1 and CDR2 are MNHEY and SMNVEV (reference sequence). MiXCR, run by TCRdb on the 5' RACE reads, gives a single entry per CDR3 protein. The table lists about 470,000 distinct CDR3 sequences, 20% to 30% of them singletons. These data also featured in a second study, about T cells expressing NK-cell markers. As that study records: In the group of eight sequenced donors, seven were HCMV-seropositive and one was seronegative. For six donors, the dominant NKG2C+ clonotypes made up about 1.0-7.5% of their CD8+ T cells. For a handful of donors, these clonotypes were likewise the leading ones in the CD3+CD56-NKG2C+ fraction.

The rearrangement links TRBV27 to TRBJ2-7, with no clear D. The receptor comes from a woman aged 18-29 years in good health. The sequencing sample was made of CD4+ T cells sorted from blood. The CDR3, as DNA: TGTGCCAGCAGTTTTCGAGGCCCCCTCGAGCAGTACTTC. Amino acid sequence: CASSFRGPLEQYF.